This is a list of T cell receptor beta chains from one sample in a study of CD8+ T cells in alopecia areata. Clones were read by immunoSEQ multiplex PCR, and TCRdb kept only the in-frame ones, dropping some. The data contain approximately 82,000 clones, about 51% of them seen just once; the ten biggest clones take up around 5%. Specimen: NKG2D-high CD8+ T cells sorted from blood. These receptor sequences come from a human donor with alopecia areata. CDR3s include the opening cysteine and the closing phenylalanine or tryptophan. D genes are given only for firm matches. Clone size is stated in some rows and not others, as once, few, many or a class when expanded.

>TRBV4-1|TRBJ2-1|-|TRBD2
CASSQLAGGNNEQFF
TGCGCCAGCAGCCAACTAGCGGGGGGAAACAATGAGCAGTTCTTC
>TRBV29-1|TRBJ1-2|-|-
CSVDPNYGYTF
TGCAGCGTTGATCCTAACTATGGCTACACCTTC
>TRBV2|TRBJ2-1|-|-
CASSDPFSSYNEQFF
TGTGCCAGCAGTGATCCTTTCAGCTCCTACAATGAGCAGTTCTTC
>TRBV5-6|TRBJ2-7|-|-
CASSYGPEQYF
TGTGCCAGCAGCTACGGGCCCGAGCAGTACTTC
>TRBV5-6|TRBJ2-5|-|-
CASSLDQEGVETQYF
TGTGCCAGCAGCTTGGACCAGGAGGGAGTAGAGACCCAGTACTTC
>TRBV27|TRBJ2-1|-|TRBD1
CASRDRDYNEQFF
TGTGCCAGCAGGGACAGGGATTACAATGAGCAGTTCTTC
>TRBV29-1|TRBJ1-1|-|-
CSTSGTEAFF
TGCAGCACAAGTGGGACTGAAGCTTTCTTT
>TRBV5-1|TRBJ2-3|-|-
CASSLQDTQYF
TGCGCCAGCAGCTTGCAAGATACGCAGTATTTT
>TRBV4-1|TRBJ2-7|-|TRBD2
CASSQVQGGSYEQYF
TGCGCCAGCAGCCAAGTCCAGGGAGGGTCCTACGAGCAGTACTTC
>TRBV29-1|TRBJ1-1|few|-
CSVEKGGNTEAFF
TGCAGCGTGGAAAAGGGGGGAAACACTGAAGCTTTCTTT
>TRBV29-1|TRBJ2-5|few|-
CSVVVGAAETQYF
TGCAGCGTTGTCGTAGGAGCGGCGGAGACCCAGTACTTC
>TRBV29-1|TRBJ2-1|few|-
CSARTGSGYNEQFF
TGCAGCGCCAGAACAGGGTCCGGCTACAATGAGCAGTTCTTC
>TRBV25-1|TRBJ2-1|-|TRBD1
CASRQGYNEQFF
TGTGCCAGCCGACAGGGGTACAATGAGCAGTTCTTC
>TRBV9|TRBJ1-1|-|-
CASSAEIGGTEAFF
TGTGCCAGCAGCGCCGAGATTGGGGGCACTGAAGCTTTCTTT
>TRBV7-2|TRBJ1-2|-|-
CASSLTTVSDGYTF
TGTGCCAGCAGCTTAACGACGGTTTCAGATGGCTACACCTTC
>TRBV28|TRBJ2-3|few|TRBD2
CASNEQGGLAGEDTQYF
TGTGCCAGCAACGAGCAGGGAGGACTAGCGGGAGAGGATACGCAGTATTTT
>TRBV30|TRBJ2-7|-|-
CAYQQGSYEQYF
TGTGCCTACCAACAGGGTTCCTACGAGCAGTACTTC
>TRBV25-1|TRBJ2-1|-|-
CASSEKGFRNEQFF
TGTGCCAGCAGTGAAAAGGGATTTCGGAATGAGCAGTTCTTC
>TRBV29-1|TRBJ2-2|few|-
CSVTDTNTGELFF
TGCAGCGTTACTGACACGAACACCGGGGAGCTGTTTTTT
>TRBV5-6|TRBJ2-7|few|-
CASSNSPGEQYF
TGTGCCAGCAGTAACTCCCCCGGTGAGCAGTACTTC
>TRBV28|TRBJ2-1|few|TRBD1
CASRILYPGQGDNEQFF
TGTGCCAGCAGAATACTTTATCCGGGACAGGGAGACAATGAGCAGTTCTTC
>TRBV28|TRBJ2-6|-|TRBD1
CASMTGLGANVLTF
TGTGCCAGCATGACAGGGTTAGGGGCCAACGTCCTGACTTTC
>TRBV7-8|TRBJ2-7|-|TRBD1
CASSLDRTAYEQYF
TGTGCCAGCAGCTTGGACAGGACAGCCTACGAGCAGTACTTC
>TRBV10-3|TRBJ2-6|-|-
CAIRDETRGANVLTF
TGTGCCATCCGGGACGAAACGCGCGGGGCCAACGTCCTGACTTTC
>TRBV29-1|TRBJ1-4|-|-
CSVLIPTADNEKLFF
TGCAGCGTCTTAATTCCGACAGCGGATAATGAAAAACTGTTTTTT
>TRBV2|TRBJ1-2|-|-
CASTGYGYTF
TGTGCCAGCACGGGCTATGGCTACACCTTC
>TRBV4-1|TRBJ1-2|-|-
CASSQSPGSFNYGYTF
TGCGCCAGCAGCCAATCTCCCGGGAGCTTTAACTATGGCTACACCTTC
>TRBV27|TRBJ2-1|-|-
CASSLVSHEQFF
TGTGCCAGCAGTTTGGTTTCCCATGAGCAGTTCTTC
>TRBV29-1|TRBJ1-2|few|TRBD1
CSVGTGLGGYTF
TGCAGCGTCGGGACAGGGCTAGGTGGCTACACCTTC
>TRBV5-1|TRBJ2-7|few|TRBD1
CASSSGQGLDEQYF
TGCGCCAGCAGCTCGGGACAGGGGTTAGACGAGCAGTACTTC
>TRBV29-1|TRBJ1-1|-|-
CSATTGFGTEAFF
TGCAGCGCTACTACAGGGTTTGGCACTGAAGCTTTCTTT
>TRBV30|TRBJ2-3|-|-
CAWTVGGSDTQYF
TGTGCCTGGACCGTAGGGGGATCAGATACGCAGTATTTT
>TRBV29-1|TRBJ2-2|few|-
CSVVARAGELFF
TGCAGCGTCGTTGCTCGGGCCGGGGAGCTGTTTTTT
>TRBV29-1|TRBJ2-7|few|-
CSVASYEQYF
TGCAGCGTTGCCTCCTACGAGCAGTACTTC
>TRBV29-1|TRBJ2-1|-|-
CSAPGGSSYNEQFF
TGCAGCGCACCTGGAGGTAGCTCCTACAATGAGCAGTTCTTC
>TRBV7-9|TRBJ2-5|-|-
CASSPEGETQYF
TGTGCCAGCAGCCCGGAAGGGGAGACCCAGTACTTC
>TRBV27|TRBJ1-2|-|-
CASSSGGGYTF
TGTGCCAGCAGTTCCGGAGGTGGCTACACCTTC
>TRBV25-1|TRBJ2-5|-|-
CASSELRGTVDETQYF
TGTGCCAGCAGTGAGTTACGGGGTACCGTGGACGAGACCCAGTACTTC